The 31 T cell receptor beta chains presented below share a single source sample, sequenced in a study of blood T cells in healthy people across ages. Combining a sample-barcoded 5' primer with a J-beta primer mix, a second PCR ran for 7 to 11 cycles. TCRdb fed the 5' RACE reads into MiXCR, producing one record per CDR3 protein. The repertoire has fewer than 1,000,000 distinct CDR3 sequences, about 45% of them found once; the top ten carry roughly 20%. Source material: blood. These receptors came from a man older than 75 in good health.

The chain employs TRBV28 and TRBJ2-5, with 8 bases lining up with TRBD1. Germline CDR1 reads MDHEN; CDR2 reads SYDVKM. This CDR3 contains 14 residues. J lost 11 bases, V lost 6 bases, and 14 bases had no gene match. Here the CDR3 reads CASSRSGTGEMQYF. CDR3 DNA: TGTGCCAGCAGCAGATCCGGGACAGGAGAGATGCAGTACTTC.

As regards this clonotype: The junction and the germline gene differ at one end; a read error may be behind it. The V gene is TRBV7-2, the J gene TRBJ1-4; D is undetermined. Germline V gene data show CDR1 as SGHTA and CDR2 as FQGNSA. There are 15 residues in the CDR3. The CDR3 protein is CASRFSIATNEKLFF. The CDR3 DNA reads as TGTGCCAGCAGGTTCTCCATTGCAACTAACGAAAAACTGTTTTTT.

This clonotype turned up a few times. The chain recombines TRBV19 with TRBJ2-1; 8 bases match TRBD1. The CDR3 spans 14 residues. Germline CDR1 LNHDA, CDR2 SQIVND (reference sequence). Trimming took 9 bases from V and 0 from J; bases not matched to a gene: 4. CDR3 sequence: CASWDRSSYNEQFF. DNA for the CDR3: TGTGCCAGCTGGGACAGGAGCTCCTACAATGAGCAGTTCTTC.

V is TRBV7-2 and J is TRBJ2-5, with 8 bases lining up with TRBD2. TRBJ2-7 matches the DNA end more closely, so the J call is doubtful. The CDR3 is 14 residues long. Germline V gene lookup returns CDR1 SGHTA and CDR2 FQGNSA. The CDR3 DNA reads TGTGCCAGCAGCTTAAACGGGAGGGCCTACGAGCAGTACTTC. This gives the protein CASSLNGRAYEQYF.

Notes on this clonotype: This clone may be a read error of a much larger clone one base away. This rearrangement joins TRBV18 to TRBJ2-7, with TRBD1 matching over 7 bases. CDR3 length: 15 amino acids. CDR1 is KGHSH, CDR2 LQKENI, per germline. Trimming took 4 bases from V and 9 from J; bases not matched to a gene: 15. CDR3 DNA sequence: TGTGCCAGCTCACTGGTAAGGGACAGCGCCCCATTGCAGTACTTC. It yields the protein CASSLVRDSAPLQYF.

For the CDR3, the DNA is TGTGCCAGCAGCCAAGACACAGGCTCCTACAATGAGCAGTTCTTC. It translates to CASSQDTGSYNEQFF. The chain uses TRBV3-1 and TRBJ2-1; maybe TRBD1 (5 bases). The V and J ends lost 0 bases and 0 bases respectively, with 6 bases between them. The CDR3 sequence is 15 residues long. CDR1 is LGHDT and CDR2 is YNNKEL in the germline V gene (reference sequence).

Comments on this clonotype: One junction end does not reproduce the germline sequence, and a read error may be involved. CDR3 nucleotide sequence: TGTGCCAGCAGCCCGCCCCGGAGCGCGAGCTCCTGCGAGCAGTACTTC. Translation gives CASSPPRSASSCEQYF. This chain links TRBV7-9 with TRBJ2-7, with D hard to call. Looked up from germline, CDR1 is SEHNR and CDR2 is FQNEAQ (reference sequence). The CDR3 is 16 residues long.

Details on this clonotype: A read error may be the cause here, since a much bigger clone is one base away. The chain recombines TRBV29-1 with TRBJ2-3; D gene unclear. This CDR3 is built from 15 residues. Germline V gives CDR1 SQVTM, CDR2 ANQGSEA. V was pared by 7 bases and J by 0 bases, with 17 bases between. In DNA, the CDR3 is TGCAGCGCAGCTAAGTGGGCGGATAGCACAGATACGCAGTATTTT. It encodes CSAAKWADSTDTQYF.

This chain connects TRBV29-1 to TRBJ2-4, with 8 bases that match TRBD1. The CDR3 is made up of 12 amino acids. V lost 3 bases and J lost 13; bases outside the gene matches: 8. In germline, CDR1 is SQVTM, CDR2 ANQGSEA. CDR3 residues: CSVERTGSKQYF. Here the CDR3 DNA reads TGCAGCGTTGAGAGGACAGGGAGCAAGCAGTACTTC. Full variable domain (rest looked up from reference TRBV29-1 and TRBJ2-4): SAVISQKPSRDICQRGTSLTIQCQVDSQVTMMFWYRQQPGQSLTLIATANQGSEATYESGFVIDKFPISRPNLTFSTLTVSNMSPEDSSIYLCSVERTGSKQYFGAGTRLSVL.

In this sample, this clonotype turned up many times. The chain has TRBV12-3 or TRBV12-4 and TRBJ1-4; the match to TRBD1 covers 7 bases. The CDR3 consists of 14 residues. V trimming: 6 bases; J trimming: 8 bases; junction bases outside the gene matches: 9. The CDR3 loop is CASSYRGLQEKLFF. CDR3 in DNA: TGTGCCAGCAGCTACAGGGGTCTCCAGGAAAAACTGTTTTTT.

Remarks on this clonotype: A much larger clone is a single base away; this may be a read error. The V gene is TRBV4-2, the J gene TRBJ1-1; D not certain. The CDR3 totals 14 residues. Germline CDR1 and CDR2: LGHNA and YNFKEQ. The CDR3 region is CANSQQRRGAEAFF. CDR3 in DNA: TGTGCCAACAGCCAACAACGACGAGGCGCTGAAGCTTTCTTT.

The V gene is TRBV20-1, the J gene TRBJ2-4, with 9 bases identical to TRBD2. The J call may be mistaken, given a closer DNA end match to TRBJ2-7. CDR1 is DFQATT, CDR2 SNEGSKA, per germline (reference sequence). The CDR3 loop spans 17 amino acids. CDR3 nucleotide sequence: TGCAGTGCTAGAATGGGGGGGAATAGCGGGAGTGGTTACGAGCAGTACTTC. Translation: CSARMGGNSGSGYEQYF.

This chain connects TRBV28 to TRBJ1-5; D perhaps matches TRBD1 (6 bases). This CDR3 region has 14 residues. The V end was cut by 6 bases, the J end by 4 bases, with 13 bases between. Per the germline V gene, CDR1 is MDHEN and CDR2 is SYDVKM. This CDR3 reads CASSLPGDNQPQHF. As DNA, the CDR3 is TGTGCCAGCAGCCTCCCAGGGGATAATCAGCCCCAGCATTTT.

The chain uses TRBV4-3 and TRBJ2-1, with 9 bases matching TRBD2. J was trimmed by 5 bases and V by 1 base; bases with no gene match: 6. Germline V CDR1 and CDR2: LGHNA, YSLEER. The CDR3 is 16 amino acids. The CDR3 coding sequence is TGCGCCAGCAGCCAAGGCGGCGGGGGGGCCCACAATGAGCAGTTCTTC. Its translation is CASSQGGGGAHNEQFF.

This chain connects TRBV20-1 to TRBJ2-7, with 10 bases identical to TRBD1. V trimming: 0 bases; J trimming: 3 bases; junction bases outside the gene matches: 8. CDR3 length: 16 amino acids. Germline CDR1 is DFQATT and CDR2 is SNEGSKA (reference sequence). CDR3 sequence reads: CSARDYKGQGIYEQYF. DNA of the CDR3: TGCAGTGCTAGAGATTACAAGGGACAGGGGATCTACGAGCAGTACTTC.

This chain links TRBV20-1 with TRBJ2-4; TRBD2 agrees at 12 bases. The CDR3 consists of 15 residues. In germline, CDR1 is DFQATT, CDR2 SNEGSKA (reference sequence). Germline trimming cut 6 bases from V and 13 bases from J; bases unmatched to any gene: 16. CDR3 residues: CSARGLAGFGNEQYF. The CDR3 DNA follows: TGCAGTGCGAGGGGACTAGCGGGTTTCGGCAATGAGCAGTACTTC.

This clonotype has only a few counts. This sequence joins TRBV6-1 and TRBJ2-1; 7 bases agree with TRBD1. CDR1 and CDR2 from the germline V gene are MNHNS and SASEGT. The V segment lost 6 bases and the J segment 9 bases; nucleotides outside the gene matches: 8. The CDR3 runs to 13 residues. The CDR3 protein is CASSPKGAGEQFF. CDR3 coding DNA: TGTGCCAGCAGCCCAAAGGGGGCGGGTGAGCAGTTCTTC.

This clonotype turned up a few times. V is TRBV12-3 or TRBV12-4 and J is TRBJ1-6, with TRBD1 matching 8 bases. This CDR3 comprises 15 residues. Trimming at V came to 6 bases and at J to 8 bases, leaving 9 bases not matched to a gene. Here the CDR3 DNA reads TGTGCCAGCAGCCCCCTACAGGGGGTGCATTCACCCCTCCACTTT. Its protein is CASSPLQGVHSPLHF.

On this clonotype: A much larger clone differs by one base, so this may be a read error. The chain couples TRBV4-2 to TRBJ2-7, with 8 nucleotides matching TRBD1. Germline V lookup: CDR1 LGHNA, CDR2 YNFKEQ. This CDR3 comprises 13 residues. The CDR3 reads CAGSQDRGYEQYF. The DNA of the CDR3 is TGTGCCGGCAGCCAAGACAGGGGTTACGAGCAGTACTTC.

This clonotype was counted at least ten times. The V call is TRBV5-6, the J call TRBJ2-4; D perhaps matches TRBD1 (6 bases). Trimming removed 4 bases from V and 7 bases from J, with 15 bases in between. Looked up from germline, CDR1 is SGHDT and CDR2 is YYEEEE. The CDR3 has 14 residues. CDR3: CASSRMDSKNIQYF. CDR3 nucleotides: TGTGCCAGCAGCCGGATGGACAGTAAGAACATTCAGTACTTC.

This clonotype was detected only a few times. V gene TRBV30 combines with J gene TRBJ1-5; the D is unclear. The CDR3 contains 13 residues. Trimming left V 0 bases short and J 4 bases short, with 7 bases between. Germline lookup yields CDR1 GTSNPN and CDR2 SVGIG (reference sequence). DNA for the CDR3: TGTGCCTGGAGTGTCAGCTTGAATCAGCCCCAGCATTTT. This gives the protein CAWSVSLNQPQHF.

On this clonotype: It may be a read error: a sequence one base away is much more abundant. The chain employs TRBV27 and TRBJ2-3; 7 nucleotides match TRBD2. Germline CDR1 MNHEY, CDR2 SMNVEV (reference sequence). This CDR3 has 15 residues. Trimming took 5 bases from V and 1 from J; bases not matched to a gene: 6. The CDR3 nucleotides read TGTGCCAGCAGTCTACCTAGCGGCCGCACAGATACGCAGTATTTT. This sequence encodes CASSLPSGRTDTQYF.

The chain combines TRBV3-1 with TRBJ2-1; 8 nucleotides match TRBD2. Losses at the gene ends were 1 base for V and 7 bases for J; bases not matched to a gene: 6. Per germline, CDR1 LGHDT and CDR2 YNNKEL (reference sequence). This CDR3 has 15 amino acids. The CDR3 region is CASSQGRLAWNEQFF. The CDR3 coding sequence is TGTGCCAGCAGCCAAGGTAGACTAGCGTGGAATGAGCAGTTCTTC.

This clonotype came up a few times. The chain recombines TRBV10-3 with TRBJ2-1, with a tentative D call TRBD2 (6 bases). Germline assignment: CDR1 ENHRY and CDR2 SYGVKD. Trimming removed 5 bases at V and 5 bases at J, with 16 bases between. The CDR3 has 15 amino acids. The CDR3, as DNA: TGTGCCATCAGTACTCCTGGGACTCGTCACAATGAGCAGTTCTTC. Its translation is CAISTPGTRHNEQFF.

This clonotype was detected many times. J is TRBJ2-7 and V is TRBV20-1; weak D call: TRBD1 (5 bases). Deletions cut 5 bases from V and 1 base from J, with 15 bases between. Germline CDR1 reads DFQATT; CDR2 reads SNEGSKA (reference sequence). The CDR3 is 14 amino acids. Written as DNA, the CDR3 is TGCAGTGCTGGGCTGGACACCCCATCCTACGAGCAGTACTTC. Translated, it gives CSAGLDTPSYEQYF.

This clonotype was observed at least ten times. J is TRBJ2-7 and V is TRBV10-3, with TRBD1 matching over 7 bases. The V segment lost 4 bases and the J segment 2 bases; nucleotides outside the gene matches: 8. CDR1 and CDR2 from the germline V gene are ENHRY and SYGVKD. The CDR3 contains 15 residues. The CDR3 DNA reads TGTGCCATCAGTGTACCTAGGGGGCGAACCTACGAGCAGTACTTC. It yields the protein CAISVPRGRTYEQYF.

This clonotype was seen only once. Possible read error: a much larger clone is one base away. The chain is built from TRBV24-1 and TRBJ2-1, with 10 bases aligning to TRBD2. The DNA end favors TRBJ2-7, so the J call may be wrong. Germline CDR1 is KGHDR and CDR2 is SFDVKD. This CDR3 is 16 amino acids long. In DNA, the CDR3 is TGTGCCACCAGCCTTCCTAGCGGGAGTGCCTACAATGAGCAGTACTTC. The encoded protein is CATSLPSGSAYNEQYF.

V usage is TRBV7-9 and J usage is TRBJ2-1; 7 bases match TRBD1. The germline V gene has CDR1 SEHNR and CDR2 FQNEAQ (reference sequence). The V segment lost 5 bases and the J segment 2 bases; nucleotides outside the gene matches: 9. The CDR3 has 16 residues. CDR3 coding DNA: TGTGCCAGCAGCAACCCAGACAGGGTCCCCTACAATGAGCAGTTCTTC. Its protein product is CASSNPDRVPYNEQFF.

The chain is built from TRBV15 and TRBJ2-1; 7 nucleotides line up with TRBD1. Germline loops: CDR1 LNHNV, CDR2 YYDKDF (reference sequence). V gave up 0 bases and J gave up 3 bases; unmatched junction bases: 11. This CDR3 region has 18 residues. CDR3 nucleotide sequence: TGTGCCACCAGCAGAGATATTGCTCGACAGGGTCTCTACAATGAGCAGTTCTTC. Its protein product is CATSRDIARQGLYNEQFF.

The chain joins TRBV20-1 to TRBJ2-3; D gene unclear. Between the trimmed V and J ends, which lost 3 bases and 6 bases, there was a span of 10 bases. The CDR3 length is 12 residues. Germline lookup yields CDR1 DFQATT and CDR2 SNEGSKA (reference sequence). The CDR3 region has the DNA TGCAGTGCTAGTACGGGCGAGGATACGCAGTATTTT. Translation: CSASTGEDTQYF.

This clonotype has a count of ten or more. This chain uses TRBV11-3 with TRBJ2-7; the D gene is possibly TRBD2 (5 bases). The CDR3 extends over 12 amino acids. Germline CDR1 SGHNT, CDR2 YENEEA. V was clipped by 3 bases and J by 4 bases, with 7 bases between them. The CDR3 sequence: CASSFEGYEQYF. CDR3 DNA sequence: TGTGCCAGCAGCTTCGAGGGTTACGAGCAGTACTTC.